This TCR beta chain appears in the sequencing data of a study of blood T cell repertoires in COVID-19. The repertoire was sequenced with immunoSEQ multiplex PCR; TCRdb's copy has only in-frame clones and lacks some. The sample contains over 200,000 clones, roughly 80% of which appear only once. The sequence was collected from a human donor in a cohort sampled during active COVID-19. The specimen sequenced was peripheral blood.

The CDR3 DNA follows: TGTGCCAGCAGTCCACCAATAAGGGGCGGGACCTATTACAATGAGCAGTTCTTC. It is translated as CASSPPIRGGTYYNEQFF. The chain recombines TRBV28 with TRBJ2-1, with D possibly TRBD2 on 6 matching bases. The CDR3 contains 18 residues. Trimming pared 5 bases from V and 4 bases from J, leaving 24 bases between. Germline assignment: CDR1 MDHEN and CDR2 SYDVKM.